Following are 19 T cell receptor beta chains from one sample sequenced in a study of Ad26.COV2.S vaccination and SARS-CoV-2 variants. Treatment reported: around 19 received Ad26.COV2.S at low or high dose, single or two shots; about 5 received placebo; per-sample allocation not given. Following the first vaccine or placebo injection, samples were taken on day 63. Repertoires were generated with immunoSEQ multiplex PCR, while TCRdb's copy carries only in-frame clones and drops some. The sample gives about 460,000 clones, around 89% of which show up once; roughly 1.7% is in the top ten. The specimen was peripheral blood, collected in a trial of Ad26.COV2.S vaccine versus placebo. These receptors all come from a person between 18 and 60 years old who received the Ad26.COV2.S COVID-19 vaccine or a placebo.

V is TRBV27 and J is TRBJ2-1; 7 bases align to TRBD2. V lost 7 bases to trimming and J lost 6 bases; unmatched junction nucleotides: 12. Germline V gene data show CDR1 as MNHEY and CDR2 as SMNVEV (reference sequence). The length of the CDR3 is 15 residues. CDR3 amino acids: CASMEAGAVGNEQFF. CDR3 nucleotides: TGTGCCAGCATGGAGGCGGGAGCGGTTGGCAATGAGCAGTTCTTC.

The rearrangement links TRBV19 to TRBJ2-7, with D perhaps matching TRBD1 (6 bases). The V and J ends lost 4 bases and 3 bases respectively, with 10 bases between them. Per the germline V gene, CDR1 is LNHDA and CDR2 is SQIVND (reference sequence). This CDR3 has 13 amino acids. CDR3 bases: TGTGCCAGTAGTACGGGACACAACTACGAGCAGTACTTC. This gives the protein CASSTGHNYEQYF.

The chain uses TRBV28 and TRBJ2-3; TRBD1 or TRBD2 may be the D gene (5 bases each). V gave up 6 bases and J gave up 4 bases, with 14 bases separating them. Looked up from germline, CDR1 is MDHEN and CDR2 is SYDVKM. The CDR3 is 14 amino acids. As DNA, the CDR3 is TGTGCCAGCAGACTAGACAGTTTTGCAGATACGCAGTATTTT. Translating gives CASRLDSFADTQYF.

This clone was counted once. The chain employs TRBV4-1 and TRBJ2-7, with TRBD1 matching over 12 bases. Trimming took 0 bases from V and 5 from J; bases not matched to a gene: 2. The germline CDR1 and CDR2 sequences are MGHRA and YSYEKL. The CDR3 length is 15 residues. CDR3: CASSQEGQGAHEQYF. The CDR3 DNA reads TGCGCCAGCAGCCAAGAGGGACAGGGGGCCCACGAGCAGTACTTC.

This chain uses TRBV29-1 with TRBJ2-3; 9 bases are a match to TRBD1. The J segment lost 4 bases and the V segment lost 5 bases, leaving 7 bases of the junction unmatched. Looked up from germline, CDR1 is SQVTM and CDR2 is ANQGSEA. The CDR3 is 14 residues long. CDR3 nucleotide sequence: TGCAGCGTTTCACAGGGGGCGGGAGCAGATACGCAGTATTTT. Its protein product is CSVSQGAGADTQYF.

This chain connects TRBV14 to TRBJ1-6, with 9 bases matching TRBD1. This CDR3 has 15 residues. V gave up 4 bases and J gave up 6 bases; unmatched junction bases: 4. CDR1 is SGHDN, CDR2 FVKESK, per germline. DNA of the CDR3: TGTGCCAGCAGCCTGACAGGGGGTCTTAATTCACCCCTCCACTTT. Its translation: CASSLTGGLNSPLHF.

This chain joins TRBV2 and TRBJ1-1, with D unresolved. Germline lookup yields CDR1 SNHLY and CDR2 FYNNEI. V was shortened by 7 bases and J by 5 bases, with 8 bases between the two germline ends. The CDR3 is 11 residues long. CDR3 residues: CASTSGTEAFF. In DNA, the CDR3 is TGTGCCAGCACTTCGGGGACTGAAGCTTTCTTT. The whole variable domain, filled in from reference TRBV2 and TRBJ1-1, reads EPEVTQTPSHQVTQMGQEVILRCVPISNHLYFYWYRQILGQKVEFLVSFYNNEISEKSEIFDDQFSVERPDGSNFTLKIRSTKLEDSAMYFCASTSGTEAFFGQGTRLTVV.

This clone was recorded a few times. J is TRBJ1-5 and V is TRBV6-5, with TRBD1 as a possible D gene (5 bases). V was trimmed by 8 bases and J by 6 bases, leaving 14 bases between them. This CDR3 comprises 13 residues. Germline V gene data show CDR1 as MNHEY and CDR2 as SVGAGI. Written as DNA, the CDR3 is TGTGCCAGCTCAACGGGGCTCGGTCAGCCCCAGCATTTT. Translated: CASSTGLGQPQHF.

The genes are TRBV18 and TRBJ1-2; D uncertain. The CDR3 length is 16 residues. V was cut by 2 bases and J by 4 bases, with 17 bases left in between. Germline CDR1 and CDR2: KGHSH and LQKENI. The CDR3: CASSPTTTSAGYGYTF. CDR3 DNA: TGTGCCAGCTCACCAACCACCACTTCAGCTGGCTATGGCTACACCTTC.

The gene calls are TRBV6-5 and TRBJ1-6, with 10 positions matching TRBD1. The CDR3 runs to 14 residues. Trimming cost V 2 bases and J 8 bases; bases outside gene matches: 0. Looked up from germline, CDR1 is MNHEY and CDR2 is SVGAGI. The CDR3: CASSYGTGDSPLHF. As DNA, the CDR3 is TGTGCCAGCAGTTACGGGACAGGGGATTCACCCCTCCACTTT.

CDR3: CASSPKTGTNYGYTF. In DNA form, the CDR3 reads TGTGCCAGCAGCCCCAAGACAGGGACTAACTATGGCTACACCTTC. The rearrangement uses TRBV7-2 and TRBJ1-2, with 7 bases identical to TRBD1. CDR1 SGHTA and CDR2 FQGNSA come from the germline V gene. The length of the CDR3 is 15 residues. The V and J ends lost 5 bases and 0 bases, in that order; junction bases with no gene match: 6.

V is TRBV2 and J is TRBJ1-6, with D hard to call. Trimming took 8 bases from V and 8 from J, leaving 19 bases between them. The CDR3 is 15 residues long. The germline V gene encodes CDR1 SNHLY and CDR2 FYNNEI. The CDR3 is CASGITRTEHSPLHF. CDR3 DNA sequence: TGTGCCAGCGGAATCACCAGGACGGAGCATTCACCCCTCCACTTT.

This chain connects TRBV21-1 to TRBJ1-4. TRBV21-1 is noted as a pseudogene. The CDR3 has 13 residues. Here the CDR3 DNA reads TGTGCCACCAAGTCGGGGGAGGATGAAAAACTGTTTTTT. Protein sequence: CATKSGEDEKLFF.

This clone has a single count. The CDR3 coding sequence is TGCGCCAGCAGCCCTGGTAACCTCGGGGGAGTGAATGAAAAACTGTTTTTT. Translating it yields CASSPGNLGGVNEKLFF. The chain carries TRBV5-1 and TRBJ1-4, with D perhaps TRBD1 (5 bases). Germline V gives CDR1 SGHRS, CDR2 YFSETQ. V gave up 4 bases and J gave up 5 bases, with 21 bases separating them. The CDR3 extends over 17 amino acids.

The genes are TRBV13 and TRBJ1-2, with TRBD1 identical over 7 bases. CDR3 length: 14 amino acids. V lost 5 bases to trimming and J lost 4 bases; unmatched junction nucleotides: 7. CDR1 PRHDT and CDR2 FYEKMQ come from the germline V gene (reference sequence). CDR3 sequence reads: CASSTTGRLYGYTF. CDR3 coding DNA: TGTGCCAGCAGCACGACAGGGCGACTCTATGGCTACACCTTC.

On this clone itself: This sample also contains other DNA sequences that code for the same CDR3. The rearrangement links TRBV12-3 or TRBV12-4 to TRBJ1-4; no clear D gene. CDR3 length: 11 amino acids. The V and J ends lost 1 base and 7 bases respectively, with 1 base between them. CDR3: CASSLGEKLFF. CDR3 coding DNA: TGTGCCAGCAGTTTAGGTGAAAAACTGTTTTTT.

V gene TRBV30 combines with J gene TRBJ2-2; tentative D call: TRBD1 (6 bases). Trimming shortened V by 2 bases and J by 0 bases, and 10 bases separated the two germline ends. The CDR3 sequence is 15 residues long. In germline, CDR1 is GTSNPN, CDR2 SVGIG (reference sequence). Written as DNA, the CDR3 is TGTGCCTGGAGTCTGACAGGACCGAACACCGGGGAGCTGTTTTTT. It translates to CAWSLTGPNTGELFF.

The chain joins TRBV7-9 to TRBJ2-5, with no clear D. V lost 1 base and J lost 7, with 4 bases in between. The CDR3 is 11 residues long. The germline CDR1 and CDR2 sequences are SEHNR and FQNEAQ (reference sequence). DNA for the CDR3: TGTGCCAGCAGCTTAGTCGGGACCCAGTACTTC. This gives the protein CASSLVGTQYF.

The chain uses TRBV7-9 and TRBJ2-7, with D possibly TRBD2 on 6 matching bases. V was pared by 6 bases and J by 2 bases, with 14 bases between. The CDR3 runs 14 residues. Germline V CDR1 and CDR2: SEHNR, FQNEAQ (reference sequence). The CDR3 DNA reads as TGTGCCAGCAGACAACTCCCGGGAGCCTACGAGCAGTACTTC. Encoded protein: CASRQLPGAYEQYF.